These 21 T cell receptor beta chains originate from one sample sequenced in a study of blood T cell repertoires in COVID-19. TCRdb's copy holds only in-frame clones and misses some; the assay was immunoSEQ multiplex PCR. The repertoire holds 110,000 or so clones, 75% to 90% seen once, with roughly a quarter in the top ten. The sequencing input was peripheral blood. The origin of the receptors is an older man with active or convalescent COVID-19.

This chain joins TRBV12-3 or TRBV12-4 and TRBJ1-2; no firm D call. V lost 2 bases, J lost 6 bases, and 7 bases lay in between. This CDR3 is 12 amino acids long. The DNA of the CDR3 is TGTGCCAGCAGTTTACGGGTTCATGGCTACACCTTC. It specifies CASSLRVHGYTF.

V and J are TRBV14 and TRBJ1-6, with D possibly being TRBD1 (6 bases). V was shortened by 4 bases and J by 10 bases, with 17 bases between the two germline ends. This CDR3 is built from 15 residues. CDR1 and CDR2 from the germline V gene are SGHDN and FVKESK. CDR3 in amino acids: CASSLILGGYSPLHF. The CDR3 DNA is TGTGCCAGCAGCCTCATCCTAGGGGGTTACTCACCCCTCCACTTT.

The V and J genes are TRBV30 and TRBJ1-4, with 8 bases identical to TRBD1. Germline V gene lookup returns CDR1 GTSNPN and CDR2 SVGIG (reference sequence). This CDR3 has 15 amino acids. The V and J ends lost 3 bases and 0 bases, in that order; junction bases with no gene match: 3. The CDR3 bases are TGTGCCTGGAGACGACAGGGGACAACTAATGAAAAACTGTTTTTT. It translates to CAWRRQGTTNEKLFF. Variable domain in full (rest from reference TRBV30 and TRBJ1-4): SQTIHQWPATLVQPVGSPLSLECTVEGTSNPNLYWYRQAAGRGLQLLFYSVGIGQISSEVPQNLSASRPQDRQFILSSKKLLLSDSGFYLCAWRRQGTTNEKLFFGSGTQLSVL.

The chain links TRBV24-1 to TRBJ2-1, with a tentative D call TRBD1 (6 bases). Germline values: CDR1 KGHDR, CDR2 SFDVKD. The ends were cut back, 9 bases at V and 0 bases at J, with 14 bases in the middle. The CDR3 has 15 amino acids. The CDR3 loop reads CATGSDRNSYNEQFF. The CDR3 nucleotides are TGTGCCACCGGTTCTGACAGGAACTCCTACAATGAGCAGTTCTTC.

This rearrangement joins TRBV7-9 to TRBJ2-2; TRBD2 aligns across 10 bases. CDR1 and CDR2 (germline): SEHNR, FQNEAQ (reference sequence). V lost 1 base, J lost 6 bases, and 2 bases stayed unmatched. The CDR3 is 15 amino acids. CDR3 protein: CASSLGLAGAGELFF. CDR3 nucleotide sequence: TGTGCCAGCAGCTTAGGGCTAGCGGGAGCCGGGGAGCTGTTTTTT.

The chain carries TRBV6-5 and TRBJ1-4; D may be TRBD1 (6 bases). The CDR3 consists of 14 residues. CDR1 is MNHEY and CDR2 is SVGAGI in the germline V gene. V was shortened by 2 bases and J by 5 bases, with 9 bases between the two germline ends. CDR3 in DNA: TGTGCCAGCAGTTACGACAGGAAGAATGAAAAACTGTTTTTT. This translates into CASSYDRKNEKLFF.

V usage is TRBV2 and J usage is TRBJ1-2, with 9 bases identical to TRBD1. V lost 8 bases to trimming and J lost 8 bases; unmatched junction nucleotides: 9. CDR1 is SNHLY, CDR2 FYNNEI, per germline. The CDR3 totals 13 residues. The CDR3 coding sequence is TGTGCCAGCGGGACAGGGACCGGTGACGGCTACACCTTC. It translates to CASGTGTGDGYTF.

The chain recombines TRBV6-1 with TRBJ1-6, with a possible D match to TRBD1 (6 bases). Trimming left V 2 bases short and J 13 bases short, with 15 bases between. The CDR3 has 14 residues. Germline V CDR1 and CDR2: MNHNS, SASEGT. The CDR3 nucleotides are TGTGCCAGCAGTGAACCGCGAGACAGGTGGCCCCTCCACTTT. Translated, it gives CASSEPRDRWPLHF.

The V call is TRBV6-6, the J call TRBJ2-2, with 8 bases that match TRBD1. Germline loops: CDR1 MNHNY, CDR2 SVGAGI (reference sequence). CDR3 length: 16 amino acids. V shed 5 bases and J 5 bases; nucleotides not matched to a gene: 10. The CDR3 region has the DNA TGTGCCAGCAGTCGATTACAGGGGGAGGTAACCGGGGAGCTGTTTTTT. It codes for CASSRLQGEVTGELFF.

The J gene is TRBJ1-1, the V gene TRBV19; TRBD1 is a possible D gene (6 bases). Germline CDR1 is LNHDA and CDR2 is SQIVND (reference sequence). Trimming left V 7 bases short and J 0 bases short, with 21 bases between. The CDR3 contains 17 residues. DNA for the CDR3: TGTGCCAGTACCACACGCTGGGCAGGGGCCATGAACACTGAAGCTTTCTTT. Protein sequence: CASTTRWAGAMNTEAFF. Using reference TRBV19 and TRBJ1-1 for the parts outside the CDR3, the full variable domain is DGGITQSPKYLFRKEGQNVTLSCEQNLNHDAMYWYRQDPGQGLRLIYYSQIVNDFQKGDIAEGYSVSREKKESFPLTVTSAQKNPTAFYLCASTTRWAGAMNTEAFFGQGTRLTVV.

The chain couples TRBV2 to TRBJ1-2; D not resolved. Per germline, CDR1 SNHLY and CDR2 FYNNEI. The CDR3 length is 13 residues. V shed 6 bases and J shed 8 bases, with 16 bases lying between them. DNA for the CDR3: TGTGCCAGCAGCGAGGAGGTAACTGGGGGCTACACCTTC. Protein product: CASSEEVTGGYTF.

The chain employs TRBV28 and TRBJ1-2; D is ambiguous. This CDR3 region has 13 residues. Trimming took off 2 bases at V and 5 bases at J, with 9 bases between the two ends. Germline lookup yields CDR1 MDHEN and CDR2 SYDVKM. The CDR3 nucleotides are TGTGCCAGCAGTTTAACAGTTCCTTATGGCTACACCTTC. Amino acid sequence: CASSLTVPYGYTF.

This rearrangement joins TRBV5-1 to TRBJ2-5; 10 bases match TRBD1. The V gene's germline CDR1 is SGHRS and CDR2 YFSETQ. The CDR3 extends over 15 amino acids. V shed 4 bases, J shed 1 base, and the junction held 4 bases outside the gene matches. The CDR3 region is CASSLGTGVQETQYF. The CDR3 nucleotides read TGCGCCAGCAGCCTAGGGACAGGGGTCCAAGAGACCCAGTACTTC.

J is TRBJ1-4 and V is TRBV20-1, with D unresolved. Trimming took off 5 bases at V and 8 bases at J, with 9 bases between the two ends. CDR1 and CDR2 from the germline V gene are DFQATT and SNEGSKA (reference sequence). CDR3 length: 11 amino acids. DNA for the CDR3: TGCAGTGCTCCTGATCGGGAAAAACTGTTTTTT. Its translation is CSAPDREKLFF.

This sequence joins TRBV29-1 and TRBJ2-7, with D possibly being TRBD1 (7 bases). CDR3 length: 11 amino acids. Germline loops: CDR1 SQVTM, CDR2 ANQGSEA. V gave up 7 bases and J gave up 3 bases, with 10 bases separating them. In nucleotides, the CDR3 is TGCAGCGCCCAGGGGGGCTACGAGCAGTACTTC. It yields the protein CSAQGGYEQYF.

This sequence joins TRBV7-9 and TRBJ2-7; 14 nucleotides agree with TRBD2. V dropped 5 bases and J dropped 3; count of bases not matched to a gene: 3. This CDR3 contains 15 residues. Germline CDR1 reads SEHNR; CDR2 reads FQNEAQ (reference sequence). CDR3 bases: TGTGCCAGCAGCCGGACTAGCGGGGGGAACTACGAGCAGTACTTC. Translating gives CASSRTSGGNYEQYF.

The V gene is TRBV29-1, the J gene TRBJ2-7; the match to TRBD2 covers 7 bases. The CDR3 is made up of 12 amino acids. Germline CDR1 is SQVTM and CDR2 is ANQGSEA. J lost 6 bases, V lost 7 bases, and 9 bases had no gene match. The CDR3 DNA reads TGCAGCGCGGTGCGGGAGCAAGGCGAGCAGTACTTC. It encodes CSAVREQGEQYF.

In this sample, this clone turned up once. This CDR3 is CACPTPGYTQYF. The CDR3 DNA is TGTGCCTGTCCCACCCCCGGGTATACGCAGTATTTT. This chain joins TRBV30 and TRBJ2-3; D not certain. The CDR3 loop spans 12 amino acids. V lost 6 bases and J 7 bases, leaving 14 bases between the germline ends. The germline V gene has CDR1 GTSNPN and CDR2 SVGIG (reference sequence).

The chain links TRBV11-2 to TRBJ2-2; the match to TRBD1 covers 7 bases. The V gene's germline CDR1 is SGHAT and CDR2 FQNNGV. The CDR3 runs to 15 residues. The junction had 9 bases not matched to a gene; V was cut back by 5 bases and J by 6 bases. The CDR3 region is CASSRGTARPGELFF. The DNA for the CDR3 is TGTGCCAGCAGCCGAGGGACAGCCCGTCCCGGGGAGCTGTTTTTT.

The J gene is TRBJ2-7, the V gene TRBV5-1; TRBD2 matches 13 bases. The germline V gene has CDR1 SGHRS and CDR2 YFSETQ. V lost 2 bases, J lost 6 bases, and 5 bases stayed unmatched. CDR3 length equals 15 residues. The CDR3 DNA is TGCGCCAGCAGCTTTACCGGGACTAGCGGGATCGAGCAGTACTTC. It specifies CASSFTGTSGIEQYF.

The CDR3 DNA reads TGTGCCAGCAGCCAATGGAACGCACGCAGGGTAATTTCCTACGAGCAGTACTTC. It specifies CASSQWNARRVISYEQYF. The J gene is TRBJ2-7, the V gene TRBV5-8; tentative D call: TRBD1 (5 bases). V lost 4 bases, J lost 1 base, and 24 bases lay in between. The CDR3 totals 18 residues. CDR1 is SGHTS and CDR2 is YDEGEE in the germline V gene.